Listed here are 10 T cell receptor beta chains from one sample, sequenced in a study of tumor-infiltrating lymphocytes in primary liver carcinoma (dated by TCRdb to about 2017). Blood RNA was extracted from unsorted whole blood using TRIzol reagent, and germline DNA was obtained with the DNeasy Blood & Tissue kit. Instrument on record: Illumina HiSeq 2500. A constant-region primer and ProtoScript II reverse transcriptase were used to reverse-transcribe TCRbeta-specific cDNA from 500 ng total RNA. The TCRbeta libraries were prepared through three rounds of nested multiplex PCR following a slightly modified ARM-PCR procedure. Each of the first two PCR rounds ran for roughly 9 cycles using multiplex TRBV1-TRBV30 forward primers together with a Cbeta reverse primer. Using fastp at Q25 and MiXCR, TCRdb reprocessed the public reads and kept productive beta chains. One record per CDR3 amino acid sequence lists the most common genes and DNA. This sample comprises roughly 180,000 distinct CDR3 sequences, approximately 60% of them detected only once. Approximately 67% of the sample is in the top ten clones.

Sequences were obtained from peripheral blood. All receptors derive from a man in his forties or fifties with primary liver carcinoma and hepatitis B virus infection.

This clonotype showed up many times. This chain joins TRBV29-1 and TRBJ2-6; D unclear. The germline V and J ends were trimmed by 4 bases and 0 bases, with 10 bases remaining between them. Germline CDR1 reads SQVTM; CDR2 reads ANQGSEA. The CDR3 is 15 residues long. CDR3 residues: CSVGSTSSGANVLTF. The CDR3 nucleotides are TGCAGCGTTGGGAGTACCAGCTCTGGGGCCAACGTCCTGACTTTC.

On this clonotype: The junction departs from the called germline gene at one end, perhaps through a read error. This chain uses TRBV19 with TRBJ2-1, with D perhaps matching TRBD1 or TRBD2 (5 bases each). CDR1 and CDR2 from the germline V gene are LNHDA and SQIVND (reference sequence). The CDR3 is 14 residues long. CDR3 in amino acids: CASSSSGLGDEQFF. The CDR3 nucleotides are TGTGCCAGTAGTTCCTCGGGGCTAGGCGATGAGCAATTCTTC.

This clonotype was counted between two and nine times. The J gene is TRBJ2-7, the V gene TRBV5-5, with 8 bases identical to TRBD1. V trimming: 4 bases; J trimming: 3 bases; junction bases outside the gene matches: 33. The CDR3 is made up of 23 amino acids. CDR1 SGHKS and CDR2 YYEKEE come from the germline V gene (reference sequence). The CDR3, as DNA: TGTGCCAGCAGCCCCCGCCGTATCCTTCCGGGACAGGAGGATCTTGCTCGTAACTACGAGCAGTACTTC. Its translation: CASSPRRILPGQEDLARNYEQYF.

V usage is TRBV5-5 and J usage is TRBJ2-1; 7 bases line up with TRBD2. CDR3 length: 14 residues. With V trimmed by 2 bases and J by 12 bases, 11 bases remained unmatched. Germline lookup yields CDR1 SGHKS and CDR2 YYEKEE (reference sequence). The CDR3: CASSFLRESHVQFF. The CDR3 bases are TGTGCCAGCAGCTTTCTGCGGGAGAGTCATGTGCAGTTCTTC.

Comments on this clonotype: The junction departs from germline at one end; a sequencing error may be responsible. The CDR3 region is CTIMRAESYEQYF. The DNA for the CDR3 is TGTACCATCATGAGGGCAGAATCTTACGAGCAGTACTTC. This chain connects TRBV10-3 to TRBJ2-7, with TRBD2 as a possible D gene (5 bases). CDR3 size: 13 residues. Per germline, CDR1 ENHRY and CDR2 SYGVKD.

The rearrangement joins TRBV5-1 to TRBJ2-7; D assignment may be TRBD1 or TRBD2 (5 bases each). Trimming stripped 1 base from V and 5 bases from J, with 13 bases between. The CDR3 length is 14 residues. The germline V gene encodes CDR1 SGHRS and CDR2 YFSETQ. The CDR3 DNA reads as TGCGCCAGCAGCTTGTTAGGGGAGCGCGACGAGCAGTACTTC. Its translation: CASSLLGERDEQYF.

The chain has TRBV12-3 or TRBV12-4 and TRBJ1-4; D gene uncertain. The length of the CDR3 is 15 residues. V shed 6 bases and J shed 4 bases, with 15 bases lying between them. The CDR3 sequence is CASSLLGSDNEKLFF. The CDR3 coding sequence is TGTGCCAGCAGCCTTCTTGGCAGCGATAATGAAAAACTGTTTTTT.

Note on this clonotype: Germline is not matched at one junction end, which may reflect a read error. Here the CDR3 reads CASSLEAGGETQYF. The CDR3 nucleotides read TGCGCCAGCAGTTTGGAAGCGGGCGGCGAGACCCAGTACTTC. The chain combines TRBV5-1 with TRBJ2-5; TRBD2 is a possible D gene (6 bases). This CDR3 contains 14 residues. Germline lookup yields CDR1 SGHRS and CDR2 YFSETQ. Filled out from reference TRBV5-1 and TRBJ2-5, the complete variable domain reads KAGVTQTPRYLIKTRGQQVTLSCSPISGHRSVSWYQQTPGQGLQFLFEYFSETQRNKGNFPGRFSGRQFSNSRSEMNVSTLELGDSALYLCASSLEAGGETQYFGPGTRLLVL.

V is TRBV4-2 and J is TRBJ1-3, with a weak D call TRBD1 (5 bases). Trimming pared 0 bases from V and 4 bases from J, leaving 10 bases between. CDR3 length equals 15 residues. Germline V lookup: CDR1 LGHNA, CDR2 YNFKEQ. CDR3: CASSQDRGSGNTIYF. The CDR3 DNA reads as TGTGCCAGCAGCCAAGATCGGGGGTCAGGAAACACCATATATTTT.

V is TRBV4-1 and J is TRBJ2-3, with 14 bases fitting TRBD2. CDR1 and CDR2 (germline): MGHRA, YSYEKL. V shed 2 bases and J 1 base; nucleotides not matched to a gene: 8. The CDR3 contains 19 residues. The CDR3 DNA reads TGCGCCAGCAGCCAACGGACTAGCGGGAGGACGTCCGGCACAGATACGCAGTATTTT. Amino acid sequence: CASSQRTSGRTSGTDTQYF.